The clone carrying this TCR beta chain appeared many times. What it binds is not known. Sequencing targeted expressed TCRB transcripts, as all isolated RNA had been reverse transcribed. TCRdb's copy holds only in-frame clones and misses some; the assay was immunoSEQ multiplex PCR. The table lists under 300,000 clones, 25% to 30% of them singletons. The data were obtained in a study of beta chain features in type 1 diabetes. Study conclusions and caveats: More deletions and fewer insertions at VDJ junctions were found in patients with type 1 diabetes. Sequencing the cDNA could make cells with high TCR expression show up more than they should. In all four CD4+ subsets, TCRB CDR3 length was significantly, moderately reduced in type 1 diabetes.

Germline V gene data show CDR1 as LNHDA and CDR2 as SQIVND (reference sequence). Deletions cut 5 bases from V and 4 bases from J, with 15 bases between. The CDR3 length is 15 residues. Using CD45RO/CCR7/CD25/CD127/CD95/CD27, CD4+ naive, central memory, regulatory and stem cell-like memory cells were sorted. Sequenced: central memory CD4+ T cells from blood. The chain is built from TRBV19 and TRBJ1-5, with no clear D. The receptor was derived from a man aged 25-45 years in good health. CDR3 protein: CASSQFWTPNQPQHF. For the CDR3, the DNA is TGTGCCAGTAGTCAGTTTTGGACCCCTAATCAGCCCCAGCATTTT.